Listed below are T cell receptor beta chains from one sample, sequenced in a study of T cell changes during pregnancy in multiple sclerosis. TCRdb's table, derived via immunoSEQ multiplex PCR, lists solely in-frame clones and lacks some. The sample contains some 62,000 clones, 92% of which appear only once. The input for sequencing was peripheral blood, taken in the second trimester of pregnancy. The source of these receptors is a female donor in good health, enrolled as a control in a pregnancy study. The CDR3 runs from the conserved cysteine through the conserved F or W. Each record gives: clone size, J gene, D gene, V gene, CDR3 DNA, CDR3 protein. A D gene is named only where the DNA matches it firmly. Rows may omit the clone size; those that give it use once, few, many or a size class.

size: NA; J: TRBJ2-5; D: NA; V: TRBV19; DNA: TGTGCCAGTAGTATCGGTTCCAGGTGGGAGACCCAGTACTTC; CDR3: CASSIGSRWETQYF
size: few; J: TRBJ2-7; D: NA; V: TRBV27; DNA: TGTGCCAGCAGCCCTCCGACTTCTTCGAGGGATCTTGGCGAGCAGTACTTC; CDR3: CASSPPTSSRDLGEQYF
size: NA; J: TRBJ2-3; D: TRBD2; V: TRBV11-3; DNA: TGTGCCAGCAGCTATAGGGGGGGACTAGCTTGGGATACGCAGTATTTT; CDR3: CASSYRGGLAWDTQYF
size: NA; J: TRBJ2-6; D: NA; V: TRBV27; DNA: TGTGCCAGCAGTTTCGGGACAACTGGGGCCAACGTCCTGACTTTC; CDR3: CASSFGTTGANVLTF
size: NA; J: TRBJ1-2; D: NA; V: TRBV30; DNA: TGTGCCTGGGCGGAGGGGAGCTATGGCTACACCTTC; CDR3: CAWAEGSYGYTF
size: NA; J: TRBJ1-2; D: NA; V: TRBV5-1; DNA: TGCGCCAGCAGCTCCCAGGACTATGGCTACACCTTC; CDR3: CASSSQDYGYTF
size: NA; J: TRBJ2-3; D: NA; V: TRBV12-1; DNA: TGTGCCAGCAGCAACCGAAAGCGGGCCGCCACAGATACGCAGTATTTT; CDR3: CASSNRKRAATDTQYF
size: NA; J: TRBJ1-6; D: TRBD1; V: TRBV6-6; DNA: TGTGCCAGCAGTTTCGACCCGGACAGGGAGGTCTCGCCCCTCCACTTT; CDR3: CASSFDPDREVSPLHF
size: NA; J: TRBJ2-1; D: NA; V: TRBV4-1; DNA: TGCGCCAGCAGCCAAGACCATTCGAGGGGGGGCCTCTACAATGAGCAGTTCTTC; CDR3: CASSQDHSRGGLYNEQFF
size: large; J: TRBJ2-1; D: NA; V: TRBV2; DNA: TGTGCCAGCAGTCGGACGTTAGGGGAGTTCTTC; CDR3: CASSRTLGEFF
size: NA; J: TRBJ2-3; D: TRBD1; V: TRBV27; DNA: TGTGCCAGCAGTGCGGACAGGGGCACGCAGTATTTT; CDR3: CASSADRGTQYF
size: NA; J: TRBJ1-5; D: NA; V: TRBV30; DNA: TGTGCCTGGAGCGTGGACACCAATCAGCCCCAGCATTTT; CDR3: CAWSVDTNQPQHF
size: NA; J: TRBJ1-4; D: TRBD1; V: TRBV6-5; DNA: TGTGCCAGCAGCTTAGGGGGCACAGGAAAACTGTTTTTT; CDR3: CASSLGGTGKLFF
size: NA; J: TRBJ2-7; D: NA; V: TRBV2; DNA: TGTGCCAGCAGCTGGGAAAGGGGGAGCTACGAGCAGTACTTC; CDR3: CASSWERGSYEQYF
size: once; J: TRBJ2-7; D: TRBD2; V: TRBV11-2; DNA: TGTGCCAGCGAGGGACTAGCCCGCTCCTACGAGCAGTACTTC; CDR3: CASEGLARSYEQYF
size: NA; J: TRBJ2-1; D: NA; V: TRBV30; DNA: TGTGCCTGGAGAAGAGCGGCCCACAATGAGCAGTTCTTC; CDR3: CAWRRAAHNEQFF
size: NA; J: TRBJ1-1; D: NA; V: TRBV1; DNA: TGCACCAGCAGCCACTGTGACTTTGGGGGGGCTGAAGCTTTCTTT; CDR3: CTSSHCDFGGAEAFF
size: NA; J: TRBJ1-6; D: TRBD1; V: TRBV11-1; DNA: TGTGCCAGCAGCGTCCAGGGGGCTTCACCCCTCCACTTT; CDR3: CASSVQGASPLHF
size: NA; J: TRBJ1-5; D: NA; V: TRBV28; DNA: TGTGCCAGCAGTCGTCGGGGGGCGCTGGGCAATCAGCCCCAGCATTTT; CDR3: CASSRRGALGNQPQHF
size: NA; J: TRBJ2-2; D: NA; V: TRBV29-1; DNA: TGCAGCGTTGAGTCCGGGTTGAACACCGGGGAGCTGTTTTTT; CDR3: CSVESGLNTGELFF
size: NA; J: TRBJ1-1; D: NA; V: TRBV27; DNA: TGTGCCAGCAGTTTGGCAGGGGCTGCTCGTGAAGCTTTCTTT; CDR3: CASSLAGAAREAFF
size: NA; J: TRBJ1-1; D: NA; V: TRBV4-1; DNA: TGCGCCAGCAGCCAAGTGGGGCAGCTGAACACTGAAGCTTTCTTT; CDR3: CASSQVGQLNTEAFF
size: NA; J: TRBJ2-7; D: NA; V: TRBV7-9; DNA: TGTGCCAGCAGCTCTAGGCCTAGGACTGACACCTACGAGCAGTACTTC; CDR3: CASSSRPRTDTYEQYF
size: once; J: TRBJ2-3; D: NA; V: TRBV4-1; DNA: TGCGCCAGCAGCCAAGGACTGGGGCTCGGTACGCAGTATTTT; CDR3: CASSQGLGLGTQYF
size: once; J: TRBJ2-5; D: NA; V: TRBV19; DNA: TGTGCCAGTAGCCTAGGGGTGACTGTCCAAGAGACCCAGTACTTC; CDR3: CASSLGVTVQETQYF
size: NA; J: TRBJ2-1; D: TRBD2; V: TRBV4-1; DNA: TGCGCCAGCAGCCGAACTAGCGGGAGGCTTGAGCAGTTCTTC; CDR3: CASSRTSGRLEQFF
size: NA; J: TRBJ2-6; D: TRBD1; V: TRBV19; DNA: TGTGCCAGTAGTGCCGCTCCGGGACAGGGAAAGACTGGGGCCAACGTCCTGACTTTC; CDR3: CASSAAPGQGKTGANVLTF
size: NA; J: TRBJ2-5; D: NA; V: TRBV5-6; DNA: TGTGCCAGCAGCTTGAGTAGGAGGGGGCAGAAAGAGACCCAGTACTTC; CDR3: CASSLSRRGQKETQYF
size: NA; J: TRBJ1-1; D: NA; V: TRBV10-3; DNA: TGTGCCATCATGGGCAGCAACACTGAAGCTTTCTTT; CDR3: CAIMGSNTEAFF
size: NA; J: TRBJ2-3; D: NA; V: TRBV9; DNA: TGTGCCAGCAGCGTAGGGGCGCAGGGTGTAACAGATACGCAGTATTTT; CDR3: CASSVGAQGVTDTQYF
size: NA; J: TRBJ2-7; D: NA; V: TRBV6-1; DNA: TGTGCCAGCAGTGACGTTTTCGGAGGTTACTCCTACGAGCAGTACTTC; CDR3: CASSDVFGGYSYEQYF
size: NA; J: TRBJ2-3; D: NA; V: TRBV7-3; DNA: TGTGCCAGCAGCTTAAGGTTGACACCCACAGATACGCAGTATTTT; CDR3: CASSLRLTPTDTQYF
size: once; J: TRBJ2-7; D: NA; V: TRBV19; DNA: TGTGCCAGTAGTATCTTTGCGGGGGCCTCCTACGAGCAGTACTTC; CDR3: CASSIFAGASYEQYF
size: NA; J: TRBJ1-2; D: NA; V: TRBV30; DNA: TGTGCCTGGAGTGAGAACAGCAACTATGGCTACACCTTC; CDR3: CAWSENSNYGYTF
size: NA; J: TRBJ2-5; D: NA; V: TRBV2; DNA: TGTGCCAGCAGTCAAAGCTGGACCCAGTACTTC; CDR3: CASSQSWTQYF
size: NA; J: TRBJ2-3; D: TRBD2; V: TRBV27; DNA: TGTGCCAGCAGTCCCGTTCCCGGGGGGGGGTCTCGGACGCAGTATTTT; CDR3: CASSPVPGGGSRTQYF
size: NA; J: TRBJ2-7; D: NA; V: TRBV30; DNA: TGTGCCTGGAGTGTTGGCAGGCTGAGCTACGAGCAGTACTTC; CDR3: CAWSVGRLSYEQYF
size: NA; J: TRBJ2-1; D: TRBD2; V: TRBV28; DNA: TGTGCCAGCAGTTTAAGGGGCCGAGCTAGCGGGCGCCGGGGCAATGAGCAGTTCTTC; CDR3: CASSLRGRASGRRGNEQFF
size: NA; J: TRBJ2-7; D: TRBD1; V: TRBV5-1; DNA: TGCGCCAGCAGCTTGGGTCCGGTACAGGGGTCCTACGAGCAGTACTTC; CDR3: CASSLGPVQGSYEQYF
size: few; J: TRBJ2-1; D: NA; V: TRBV6-1; DNA: TGTGCCAGCAGTGAAGCGGGAGGCTCCTACAATGAGCAGTTCTTC; CDR3: CASSEAGGSYNEQFF
size: NA; J: TRBJ1-1; D: NA; V: TRBV4-1; DNA: TGCGCCAGCAGCCAAAAAGGGGCCACTGAAGCTTTCTTT; CDR3: CASSQKGATEAFF
size: NA; J: TRBJ2-5; D: TRBD2; V: TRBV9; DNA: TGTGCCAGCAGCGTAGTCGGGGGGGGAGAGACCCAGTACTTC; CDR3: CASSVVGGGETQYF
size: NA; J: TRBJ1-5; D: NA; V: TRBV27; DNA: TGTGCCAGCAGTTCCTATTTTGGTACTCGTGAGCCCCAGCATTTT; CDR3: CASSSYFGTREPQHF
size: NA; J: TRBJ1-1; D: NA; V: TRBV5-8; DNA: TGTGCCAGCAGCTTGGTGGCGGTAACTGAAGCTTTCTTT; CDR3: CASSLVAVTEAFF
size: NA; J: TRBJ2-7; D: NA; V: TRBV7-9; DNA: TGTGCCAGCAGCACCGGGGGAGGTTGGTACGAGCAGTACTTC; CDR3: CASSTGGGWYEQYF
size: NA; J: TRBJ2-4; D: NA; V: TRBV28; DNA: TGTGCCAGCAGGTCCACTAGGACGGTAGCCAAAAACATTCAGTACTTC; CDR3: CASRSTRTVAKNIQYF
size: NA; J: TRBJ2-1; D: NA; V: TRBV27; DNA: TGTGCCAGCAGTTTATCCATGGGCGCGCAGTTCTTC; CDR3: CASSLSMGAQFF
size: NA; J: TRBJ2-7; D: NA; V: TRBV5-1; DNA: TGCGCCAGCAGCTTGGTCTCCCTGGACAGCTCCTACGAGCAGTACTTC; CDR3: CASSLVSLDSSYEQYF
size: NA; J: TRBJ2-1; D: NA; V: TRBV15; DNA: TGTGCCACCCAGGTTGAGGAGGGTTTCGCCCATGAGCAGTTCTTC; CDR3: CATQVEEGFAHEQFF
size: NA; J: TRBJ1-1; D: NA; V: TRBV19; DNA: TGTGCCAGTAGTTCCCCCGGGGGCGGGAGCACTGAAGCTTTCTTT; CDR3: CASSSPGGGSTEAFF
size: NA; J: TRBJ1-1; D: NA; V: TRBV18; DNA: TGTGCCAGCTCACCTCAATTCGGGGGTAACACTGAAGCTTTCTTT; CDR3: CASSPQFGGNTEAFF
size: NA; J: TRBJ2-7; D: NA; V: TRBV7-2; DNA: TGTGCCAGCAGCTTACATAGTTATTCAAGCTCCTACGAGCAGTACTTC; CDR3: CASSLHSYSSSYEQYF
size: few; J: TRBJ1-5; D: NA; V: TRBV5-1; DNA: TGCGCCAGCAGCTCCGACGGGAATCAGCCCCAGCATTTT; CDR3: CASSSDGNQPQHF
size: NA; J: TRBJ2-3; D: TRBD1; V: TRBV27; DNA: TGTGCCAGCAGCCAAAAACGCACTCTGGACAGGGTCACAGATACGCAGTATTTT; CDR3: CASSQKRTLDRVTDTQYF
size: NA; J: TRBJ2-3; D: NA; V: TRBV4-3; DNA: TGCGCCAGCAGCCCCACAGCTGCCGATACGCAGTATTTT; CDR3: CASSPTAADTQYF
size: NA; J: TRBJ2-1; D: NA; V: TRBV19; DNA: TGTGCCAGTAGTATAGTTCCAGGCACAAACCGAAACAATGAGCAGTTCTTC; CDR3: CASSIVPGTNRNNEQFF
size: NA; J: TRBJ2-1; D: TRBD2; V: TRBV6-6; DNA: TGTGCCAGCGCTGACGGGGGGAGGGAAAATGAGCAGTTCTTC; CDR3: CASADGGRENEQFF